The 25 T cell receptor beta chains below come from one sample, sequenced in a study of blood T cell repertoires in COVID-19. TCRdb's table, derived via immunoSEQ multiplex PCR, lists solely in-frame clones and lacks some. The data show 140,000 to 150,000 clones, 84% seen once. Sequenced sample: PBMCs or T cells enriched from blood (not recorded which). Receptors were obtained from a woman aged 45-60 years with acute COVID-19.

This rearrangement joins TRBV11-2 to TRBJ2-7; possibly TRBD1 for D (5 bases). This CDR3 has 17 amino acids. Trimming shortened V by 3 bases and J by 4 bases, and 22 bases separated the two germline ends. Germline V gene data show CDR1 as SGHAT and CDR2 as FQNNGV. The CDR3 bases are TGTGCCAGCAGCTTCTTTCGCGGCAACAGGAGTCCTTACGAGCAGTACTTC. Its protein product is CASSFFRGNRSPYEQYF.

This clone was found a few times. V and J are TRBV10-3 and TRBJ1-3; 7 bases align to TRBD1. This CDR3 has 17 residues. The trim removed 2 bases at V and 4 bases at J, leaving 11 bases unmatched. CDR1 ENHRY and CDR2 SYGVKD come from the germline V gene. The CDR3, as DNA: TGTGCCATCAGTGAGGGCCGGACAGGCCTGAGGGGAAACACCATATATTTT. It is translated as CAISEGRTGLRGNTIYF.

J is TRBJ1-1 and V is TRBV19; D remains ambiguous. V lost 4 bases and J lost 0, with 12 bases in between. Germline V gene data show CDR1 as LNHDA and CDR2 as SQIVND (reference sequence). The CDR3 contains 15 residues. CDR3: CASSTLQSMNTEAFF. CDR3 nucleotides: TGTGCCAGTAGTACCCTACAGAGCATGAACACTGAAGCTTTCTTT.

The chain joins TRBV24-1 to TRBJ2-6, with D tentatively TRBD2 (5 bases). This CDR3 contains 16 residues. Germline V lookup: CDR1 KGHDR, CDR2 SFDVKD. Trimming removed 9 bases at V and 4 bases at J, with 18 bases between. CDR3 nucleotide sequence: TGTGCCACCGGCGAGGGCGCAAGGTCCGGGGCCAACGTCCTGACTTTC. Amino acid sequence: CATGEGARSGANVLTF.

V and J are TRBV6-5 and TRBJ1-1, with D perhaps TRBD1 (6 bases). The ends were cut back, 6 bases at V and 11 bases at J, with 22 bases in the middle. The CDR3 is 14 amino acids. Germline CDR1 and CDR2: MNHEY and SVGAGI. The CDR3 region has the DNA TGTGCCAGCAGACAGGGTGCTCGTTCCGTTGTCGCTTTCTTT. It yields the protein CASRQGARSVVAFF.

Here the CDR3 DNA reads TGTGCCAGCAGAGGACAGGGGTCTTCGACGAACTATGGCTACACCTTC. This sequence encodes CASRGQGSSTNYGYTF. The chain couples TRBV2 to TRBJ1-2; 9 bases map to TRBD1. With V trimmed by 6 bases and J by 2 bases, 10 bases remained unmatched. The CDR3 covers 16 residues. Per germline, CDR1 SNHLY and CDR2 FYNNEI.

V and J are TRBV29-1 and TRBJ2-7, with 7 bases lining up with TRBD2. CDR3 length equals 15 residues. V lost 4 bases and J lost 3; bases outside the gene matches: 12. In germline, CDR1 is SQVTM, CDR2 ANQGSEA. DNA of the CDR3: TGCAGCGTTGTGGCGGGGGAGGGTGGGGGCTACGAGCAGTACTTC. Amino acids: CSVVAGEGGGYEQYF.

The chain is built from TRBV24-1 and TRBJ2-1; a weak D match, TRBD2 (6 bases). Germline-derived CDR1 and CDR2 are KGHDR and SFDVKD. There are 15 residues in the CDR3. The V and J ends lost 9 bases and 5 bases respectively, with 19 bases between them. The CDR3 spells CATSQAGRFNNEQFF. The DNA for the CDR3 is TGTGCCACCTCCCAGGCGGGGAGGTTCAACAATGAGCAGTTCTTC.

The CDR3 coding sequence is TGTGCCAGCAGCTTAGATTTGGGGAGAAGCCGGGAGCTGTTTTTT. It translates to CASSLDLGRSRELFF. J is TRBJ2-2 and V is TRBV11-2; maybe TRBD2 (5 bases). Germline V gives CDR1 SGHAT, CDR2 FQNNGV. The CDR3 loop spans 15 amino acids. Deletions cut 0 bases from V and 9 bases from J, with 14 bases between.

J is TRBJ1-6 and V is TRBV7-2; perhaps TRBD1 as D (5 bases). V was shortened by 2 bases and J by 6 bases, with 11 bases between the two germline ends. In germline, CDR1 is SGHTA, CDR2 FQGNSA. This CDR3 spans 15 amino acids. The CDR3 spells CASSLQTQGNSPLHF. CDR3 nucleotides: TGTGCCAGCAGCTTACAGACCCAGGGTAATTCACCCCTCCACTTT.

This clone was recorded once. The gene calls are TRBV19 and TRBJ1-2; 9 positions agree with TRBD1. Germline CDR1 LNHDA, CDR2 SQIVND (reference sequence). The CDR3 length is 15 residues. Unmatched junction bases numbered 6, after V lost 3 bases and J lost 4 bases. The DNA for the CDR3 is TGTGCCAGTAGTATTTCGGGACAGGGCCTCTATGGCTACACCTTC. This codes for CASSISGQGLYGYTF.

This chain uses TRBV11-2 with TRBJ2-1; the match to TRBD2 covers 13 bases. Germline values: CDR1 SGHAT, CDR2 FQNNGV. The CDR3 consists of 16 residues. V shed 5 bases, J shed 6 bases, and the junction held 7 bases outside the gene matches. In DNA form, the CDR3 reads TGTGCCAGCAGCGCCTCGGGACTAGCGGGACTCAATGAGCAGTTCTTC. It translates to CASSASGLAGLNEQFF.

This clone was detected only a few times. This chain uses TRBV5-5 with TRBJ2-7; TRBD1 matches 7 bases. This CDR3 is built from 13 residues. Trimming at V came to 2 bases and at J to 2 bases, leaving 1 base not matched to a gene. Germline loops: CDR1 SGHKS, CDR2 YYEKEE (reference sequence). CDR3 region: CASSFQGAYEQYF. CDR3 in DNA: TGTGCCAGCAGCTTCCAGGGGGCCTACGAGCAGTACTTC.

This clone was recorded once. The rearrangement uses TRBV19 and TRBJ2-2; 12 bases match TRBD1. V trimming: 5 bases; J trimming: 7 bases; junction bases outside the gene matches: 5. The CDR3 sequence is 15 residues long. Germline loops: CDR1 LNHDA, CDR2 SQIVND (reference sequence). CDR3 coding DNA: TGTGCCAGTAGTTTGGGACAGGGGGCCGACGGGGAGCTGTTTTTT. Its translation is CASSLGQGADGELFF.

With regard to this clone: This CDR3 is also generated by other DNA sequences in the sample. The chain recombines TRBV7-9 with TRBJ1-1; weak D call: TRBD1 (5 bases). Between the trimmed V and J ends, which lost 0 bases and 5 bases, there was a span of 7 bases. The CDR3 is 13 amino acids. CDR1 is SEHNR, CDR2 FQNEAQ, per germline (reference sequence). The CDR3 spells CASSLAGATEAFF. CDR3 coding DNA: TGTGCCAGCAGCTTAGCAGGGGCTACTGAAGCTTTCTTT.

The chain has TRBV7-2 and TRBJ1-4; D is ambiguous. With 5 bases removed from V and 0 bases from J, the gap between germline ends came to 19 bases. Germline CDR1 and CDR2: SGHTA and FQGNSA. The CDR3 runs to 18 residues. The CDR3 region is CASSHVREGIATNEKLFF. CDR3 coding DNA: TGTGCCAGCAGCCACGTCCGGGAGGGAATTGCAACTAATGAAAAACTGTTTTTT.

This sequence joins TRBV5-1 and TRBJ1-1; 7 nucleotides align to TRBD1. In germline, CDR1 is SGHRS, CDR2 YFSETQ. The CDR3 runs 16 residues. V shed 4 bases and J 9 bases; nucleotides not matched to a gene: 18. CDR3 loop: CASSRREEGAIPQAFF. The CDR3 bases are TGCGCCAGCAGCCGAAGGGAGGAGGGGGCGATCCCACAAGCTTTCTTT.

The genes are TRBV12-3 or TRBV12-4 and TRBJ2-1, with D perhaps TRBD2 (5 bases). V gave up 5 bases and J gave up 9 bases, with 8 bases separating them. This CDR3 region has 11 residues. The CDR3 DNA sequence: TGTGCCAGCAGTCCGGGGATTGAGCAGTTCTTC. Translation gives CASSPGIEQFF.

The V and J genes are TRBV27 and TRBJ2-7; 7 bases align to TRBD1. The CDR3 totals 14 residues. Germline lookup yields CDR1 MNHEY and CDR2 SMNVEV (reference sequence). Trimming at V came to 3 bases and at J to 2 bases, leaving 4 bases not matched to a gene. The CDR3 DNA reads TGTGCCAGCAGTTTTAGGGGGCACCCCTACGAGCAGTACTTC. Its protein is CASSFRGHPYEQYF.

This chain connects TRBV5-1 to TRBJ2-7; 7 bases are shared with TRBD1. CDR3 length equals 14 residues. V lost 0 bases and J lost 7; bases outside the gene matches: 7. Per germline, CDR1 SGHRS and CDR2 YFSETQ. CDR3 nucleotide sequence: TGCGCCAGCAGCTTGGGTCAGGGGGAAGAAGAGCAGTACTTC. It specifies CASSLGQGEEEQYF.

This chain joins TRBV7-2 and TRBJ1-1; no definite D call. From germline, CDR1 is SGHTA and CDR2 FQGNSA. Trimming pared 5 bases from V and 5 bases from J, leaving 21 bases between. The CDR3 spans 16 residues. CDR3 DNA: TGTGCCAGCAGCCCAGGTATCACTCCTCTTGGGACTGAAGCTTTCTTT. Protein: CASSPGITPLGTEAFF.

This chain joins TRBV2 and TRBJ1-1; 7 bases map to TRBD1. Germline lookup yields CDR1 SNHLY and CDR2 FYNNEI. The junction had 11 bases not matched to a gene; V was cut back by 5 bases and J by 5 bases. The CDR3 extends over 15 amino acids. For the CDR3, the DNA is TGTGCCAGCAGTCAACAGGGACAGCTCGGGACTGAAGCTTTCTTT. It is translated as CASSQQGQLGTEAFF.

CDR3 sequence: CASSFGQGGEQYF. In DNA form, the CDR3 reads TGTGCCAGCAGTTTCGGACAGGGTGGCGAGCAGTACTTC. V and J are TRBV27 and TRBJ2-7; 8 positions agree with TRBD1. V shed 3 bases, J shed 6 bases, and the junction held 4 bases outside the gene matches. Per the germline V gene, CDR1 is MNHEY and CDR2 is SMNVEV (reference sequence). The CDR3 length is 13 residues.

The CDR3 here is CASSPGQATTNEKLFF. CDR3 bases: TGTGCCAGCAGCCCCGGACAGGCCACAACTAATGAAAAACTGTTTTTT. The rearrangement uses TRBV3-1 (or the pseudogene TRBV3-2) and TRBJ1-4; TRBD1 matches 7 bases. This CDR3 contains 16 residues. With 4 bases clipped from V and 0 bases from J, the junction kept 5 bases outside the gene matches. Germline V lookup: CDR1 LGHDT, CDR2 YNNKEL (reference sequence).

The chain is built from TRBV2 and TRBJ1-2; 7 bases map to TRBD1. V lost 3 bases to trimming and J lost 5 bases; unmatched junction nucleotides: 9. The CDR3 runs to 15 residues. Per germline, CDR1 SNHLY and CDR2 FYNNEI. In nucleotides, the CDR3 is TGTGCCAGCAGTGACCGACAGGGTCGAGGGTATGGCTACACCTTC. Translated, it gives CASSDRQGRGYGYTF.